This T cell receptor beta chain was captured in a study of cytomegalovirus exposure and HLA in healthy donors. Germline CDR1 reads SEHNR; CDR2 reads FQNEAQ (reference sequence). The CDR3 is made up of 16 amino acids. Deletions cut 0 bases from V and 0 bases from J, with 12 bases between. The study ran its PCR with 60 Vbeta and 13 Jbeta primers. Assay used: immunoSEQ multiplex PCR; TCRdb lists only in-frame clones, some missing. The sample has about 130,000 clones, approximately 80% seen once; the top ten hold over 0.95%. Sample: PBMCs. The receptor's source is a girl aged 2-10 years in good health and CMV-seronegative. V usage is TRBV7-9 and J usage is TRBJ2-7; TRBD1 is a possible D gene (6 bases). The CDR3 loop is CASSLASGDTSYEQYF. Written as DNA, the CDR3 is TGTGCCAGCAGCTTAGCCTCCGGGGACACCTCCTACGAGCAGTACTTC.